This paragraph reports one T cell receptor beta chain. Its antigen is undetermined. The data are from a study of shared clonotypes between healthy human individuals. Study-wide points: The study found lower generation probabilities in non-shared clonotypes than in those shared by all four donors.

Terminally differentiated effector memory CD45RA+ cells were left out of the naive CD8 fraction, which was CD45RO-negative and positively selected for CCR7. Clones were read by immunoSEQ multiplex PCR, and TCRdb kept only the in-frame ones, dropping some. The repertoire holds hundreds of thousands of clones, with nearly 98% as singletons. V was pared by 5 bases and J by 2 bases, with 6 bases of the junction left unmatched. The CDR3 has 16 residues. Germline V gene lookup returns CDR1 SGHAT and CDR2 FQNNGV. The sample comprised naive CD8+ T cells sorted from blood. The chain carries TRBV11-2 and TRBJ2-3, with 11 bases fitting TRBD2. The TCR sequence derives from a man aged 25-45 years in good health. DNA for the CDR3: TGTGCCAGCAGCGGACTGACTAGCGGGGACACAGATACGCAGTATTTT. Translation gives CASSGLTSGDTDTQYF.